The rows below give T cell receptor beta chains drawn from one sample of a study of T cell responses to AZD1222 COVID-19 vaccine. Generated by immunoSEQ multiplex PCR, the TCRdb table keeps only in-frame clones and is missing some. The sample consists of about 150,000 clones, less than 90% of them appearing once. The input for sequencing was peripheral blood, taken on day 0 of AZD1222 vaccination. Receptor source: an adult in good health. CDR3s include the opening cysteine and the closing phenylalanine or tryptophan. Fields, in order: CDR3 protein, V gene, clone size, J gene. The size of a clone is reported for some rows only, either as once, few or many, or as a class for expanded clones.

CASSPQGSEQYF	TRBV13	-	TRBJ2-7
CASSPFRWGNTEAFF	TRBV18	-	TRBJ1-1
CASSLPSSGNTIYF	TRBV28	-	TRBJ1-3
CASSETDRVEIPLHF	TRBV2	-	TRBJ1-6
CSGATGPGANVLTF	TRBV29-1	-	TRBJ2-6
CASSPSFAETQYF	TRBV7-2	-	TRBJ2-5
CASSQGRTLREAFF	TRBV3-1/TRBV3-2	once	TRBJ1-1
CASSFRSYGYTF	TRBV28	-	TRBJ1-2
CASSQGTVGVSEQFF	TRBV7-2	-	TRBJ2-1
CASSYRGYGYTF	TRBV28	-	TRBJ1-2
CASSPWTSGTDTQYF	TRBV11-2	-	TRBJ2-3
CSASPGYGYTF	TRBV20-1	few	TRBJ1-2
CASSQGGATGHF	TRBV12-3/TRBV12-4	-	TRBJ1-5
CASSQPTGVTGNTIYF	TRBV18	-	TRBJ1-3
CASSLGAVGLNTEAFF	TRBV5-1	-	TRBJ1-1
CASSPRVRGGEQYF	TRBV7-2	-	TRBJ2-7
CATRRASYGYTF	TRBV10-3	-	TRBJ1-2
CASSRTENQPQHF	TRBV11-2	-	TRBJ1-5
CASSDRRKGKYEQYF	TRBV6-2/TRBV6-3	-	TRBJ2-7
CASSPPGGFGNTIYF	TRBV18	-	TRBJ1-3
CASMREGNYGYTF	TRBV10-1	-	TRBJ1-2
CASKTDGSYNEQFF	TRBV6-5	-	TRBJ2-1
CASSVGSESYEQYF	TRBV9	-	TRBJ2-7
CASSYGEGINEQFF	TRBV6-5	-	TRBJ2-1
CASSQDWGTGGGTPLHF	TRBV4-3	-	TRBJ1-6
CASSRDGGGRTEAFF	TRBV2	few	TRBJ1-1
CASSYFRETEAFF	TRBV6-5	-	TRBJ1-1
CASSLAPDPLVVSYEQYF	TRBV7-2	-	TRBJ2-7
CAISESRDYGYTF	TRBV10-3	-	TRBJ1-2
CASSPLDGEAFF	TRBV18	-	TRBJ1-1
CASSAREPITSSTDTQYF	TRBV2	-	TRBJ2-3